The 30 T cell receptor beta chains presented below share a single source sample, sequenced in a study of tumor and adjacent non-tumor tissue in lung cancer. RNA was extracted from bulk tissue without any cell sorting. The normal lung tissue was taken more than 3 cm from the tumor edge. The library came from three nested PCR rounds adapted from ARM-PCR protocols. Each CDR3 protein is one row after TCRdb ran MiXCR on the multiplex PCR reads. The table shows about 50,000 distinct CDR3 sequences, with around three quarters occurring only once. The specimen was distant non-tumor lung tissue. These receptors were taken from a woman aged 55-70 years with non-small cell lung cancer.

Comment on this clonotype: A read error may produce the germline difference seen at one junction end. The CDR3 sequence: CASSSRSPAGLAGVANDQFF. For the CDR3, the DNA is TGTGCCAGCAGCTCACGATCGCCCGCGGGACTAGCGGGAGTAGCGAATGATCAGTTCTTC. The chain uses TRBV5-5 and TRBJ2-1; 14 nucleotides align to TRBD2. CDR3 length equals 20 residues. Germline values: CDR1 SGHKS, CDR2 YYEKEE (reference sequence). The full variable domain, rest sourced from reference TRBV5-5 and TRBJ2-1, is DAGVTQSPTHLIKTRGQQVTLRCSPISGHKSVSWYQQVLGQGPQFIFQYYEKEERGRGNFPDRFSARQFPNYSSELNVNALLLGDSALYLCASSSRSPAGLAGVANDQFFGPGTRLTVL.

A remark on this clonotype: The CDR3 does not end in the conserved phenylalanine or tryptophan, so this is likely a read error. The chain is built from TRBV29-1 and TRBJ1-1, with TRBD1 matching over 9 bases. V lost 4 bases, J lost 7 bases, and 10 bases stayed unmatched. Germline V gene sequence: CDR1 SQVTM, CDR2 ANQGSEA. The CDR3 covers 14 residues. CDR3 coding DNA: TGCAGCGTTGGTCACGATGGGACAGGGCTTGAAGCTTTCATT. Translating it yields CSVGHDGTGLEAFI.

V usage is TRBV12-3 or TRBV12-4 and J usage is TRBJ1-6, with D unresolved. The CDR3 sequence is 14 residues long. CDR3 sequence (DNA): TGTGCGTGCAGTTTGTGGCATGAGAATTCACCCCTCCACTTT. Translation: CACSLWHENSPLHF.

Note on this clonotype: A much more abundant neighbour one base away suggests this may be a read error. The chain's CDR3 is CASSLIKDTEAFF. DNA of the CDR3: TGTGCCAGCAGCTTAATCAAGGACACTGAAGCTTTCTTT. The J gene is TRBJ1-1, the V gene TRBV7-9; D gene unclear. Germline V gene sequence: CDR1 SEHNR, CDR2 FQNEAQ (reference sequence). The CDR3 contains 13 residues. V gave up 2 bases and J gave up 3 bases, with 7 bases separating them.

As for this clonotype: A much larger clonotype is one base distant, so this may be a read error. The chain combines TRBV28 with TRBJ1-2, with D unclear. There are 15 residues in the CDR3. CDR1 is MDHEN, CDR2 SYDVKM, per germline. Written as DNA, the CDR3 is TGTGCCGGCAGTCCCCTGTTCGCCGGCTTCTATGGCTACACCTTC. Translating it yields CAGSPLFAGFYGYTF.

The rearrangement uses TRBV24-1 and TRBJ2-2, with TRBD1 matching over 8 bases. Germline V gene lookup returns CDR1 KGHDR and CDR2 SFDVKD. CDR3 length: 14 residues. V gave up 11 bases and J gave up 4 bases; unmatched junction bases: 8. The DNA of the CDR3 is TGTGCCATCAGCAGGGGGCAGAGCACCGGGGAGCTGTTTTTT. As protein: CAISRGQSTGELFF.

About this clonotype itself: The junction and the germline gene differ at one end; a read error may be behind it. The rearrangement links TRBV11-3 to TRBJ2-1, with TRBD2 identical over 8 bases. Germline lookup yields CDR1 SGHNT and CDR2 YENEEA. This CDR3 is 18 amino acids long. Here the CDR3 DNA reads TGTGCCAGCAGCTTAGGCCTATCGGGGGGGAACTATTATAGTGAGCAGTCCTTC. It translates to CASSLGLSGGNYYSEQSF.

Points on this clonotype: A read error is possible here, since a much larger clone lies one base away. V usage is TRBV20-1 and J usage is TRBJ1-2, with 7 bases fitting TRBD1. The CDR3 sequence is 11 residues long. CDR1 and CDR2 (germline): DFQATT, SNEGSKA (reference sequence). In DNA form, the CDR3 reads TGCAATGTTAGACAGGGTAACGGCTACACCTTC. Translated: CNVRQGNGYTF.

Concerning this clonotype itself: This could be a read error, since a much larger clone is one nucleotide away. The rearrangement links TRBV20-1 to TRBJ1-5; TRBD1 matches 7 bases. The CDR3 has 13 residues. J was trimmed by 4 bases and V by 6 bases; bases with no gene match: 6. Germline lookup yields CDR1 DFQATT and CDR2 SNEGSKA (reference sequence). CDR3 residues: CSARPRGNQPQHF. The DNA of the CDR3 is TGCAGTGCGAGACCCAGGGGGAATCAGCCCCAGCATTTT.

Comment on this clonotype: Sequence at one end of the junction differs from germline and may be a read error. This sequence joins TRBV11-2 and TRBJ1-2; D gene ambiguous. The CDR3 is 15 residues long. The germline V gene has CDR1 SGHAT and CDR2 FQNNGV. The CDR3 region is CASSLSSRATYGYIF. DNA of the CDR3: TGTGCCAGCAGCTTAAGTTCTAGGGCCACCTATGGCTACATCTTC. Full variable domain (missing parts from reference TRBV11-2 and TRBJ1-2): EAGVAQSPRYKIIEKRQSVAFWCNPISGHATLYWYQQILGQGPKLLIQFQNNGVVDDSQLPKDRFSAERLKGVDSTLKIQPAKLEDSAVYLCASSLSSRATYGYIFGSGTRLTVV.

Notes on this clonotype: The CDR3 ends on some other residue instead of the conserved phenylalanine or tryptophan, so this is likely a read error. The CDR3 nucleotides read TGTGCCATCAGTTCGCCCGCCGTCACGGGGTCTAGTGATGAGCAGTTCTTA. It yields the protein CAISSPAVTGSSDEQFL. The chain links TRBV12-3 or TRBV12-4 to TRBJ2-1, with D possibly being TRBD2 (5 bases). The CDR3 is made up of 17 amino acids.

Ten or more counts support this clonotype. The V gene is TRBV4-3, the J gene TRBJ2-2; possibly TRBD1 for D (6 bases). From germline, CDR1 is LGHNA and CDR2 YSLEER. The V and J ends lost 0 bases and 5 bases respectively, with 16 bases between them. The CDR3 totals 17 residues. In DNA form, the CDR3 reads TGCGCCAGCAGCCAAGAAGGGTACCAGGGGTTTACCGGGGAGCTGTTTTTT. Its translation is CASSQEGYQGFTGELFF.

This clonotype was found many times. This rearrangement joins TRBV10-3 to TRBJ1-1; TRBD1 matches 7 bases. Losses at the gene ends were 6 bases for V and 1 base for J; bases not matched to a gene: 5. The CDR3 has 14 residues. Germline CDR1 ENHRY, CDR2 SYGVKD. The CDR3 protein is CAISQRTGNTEAFF. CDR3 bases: TGTGCCATCAGCCAAAGGACAGGGAACACTGAAGCTTTCTTT.

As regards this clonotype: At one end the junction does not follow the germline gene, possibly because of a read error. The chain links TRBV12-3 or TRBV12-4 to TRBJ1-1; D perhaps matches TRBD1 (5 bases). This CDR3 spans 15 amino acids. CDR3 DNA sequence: TGTGTCAGCAGGTACGACAGTTCGGGTGCCACTGAAGCTTTCTTT. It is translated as CVSRYDSSGATEAFF.

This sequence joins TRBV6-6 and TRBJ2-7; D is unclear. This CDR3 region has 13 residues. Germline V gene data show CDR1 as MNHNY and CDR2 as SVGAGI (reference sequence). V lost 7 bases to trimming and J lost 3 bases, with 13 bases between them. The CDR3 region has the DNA TGTGCCAGCAATGATAAGATGGGCTACGAGCAGTACTTC. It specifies CASNDKMGYEQYF.

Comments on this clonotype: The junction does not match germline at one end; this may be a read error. The CDR3 sequence: CASSRPASGGANKQFF. The CDR3 DNA reads as TGCGCCAGCAGCCGTCCAGCTAGCGGGGGGGCCAATAAGCAGTTCTTC. The chain links TRBV4-1 to TRBJ2-1; 12 bases fit TRBD2. Germline CDR1 MGHRA, CDR2 YSYEKL. The CDR3 consists of 16 residues.

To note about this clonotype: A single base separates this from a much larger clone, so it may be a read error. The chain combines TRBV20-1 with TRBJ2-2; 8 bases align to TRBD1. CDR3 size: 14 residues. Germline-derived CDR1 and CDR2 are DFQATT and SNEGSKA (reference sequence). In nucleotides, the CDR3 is TGCAGTGTTAGAGGGACAGGAGACACCGGGGAGCTGTTTTTT. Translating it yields CSVRGTGDTGELFF.

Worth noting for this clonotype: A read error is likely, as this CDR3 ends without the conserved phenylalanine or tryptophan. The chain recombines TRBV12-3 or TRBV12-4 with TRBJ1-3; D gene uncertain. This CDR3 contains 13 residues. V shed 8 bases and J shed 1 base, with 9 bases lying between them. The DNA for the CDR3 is TGTGCCAGCCAACCGAGATCTGGAAACACCATATATCTT. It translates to CASQPRSGNTIYL.

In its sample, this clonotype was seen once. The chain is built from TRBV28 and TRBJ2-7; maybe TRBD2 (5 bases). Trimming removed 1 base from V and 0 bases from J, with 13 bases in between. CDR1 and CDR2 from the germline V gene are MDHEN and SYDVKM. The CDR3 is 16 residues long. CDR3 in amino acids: CASSLSLVSLSYEQYF. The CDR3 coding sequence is TGTGCCAGCAGTTTATCACTAGTGTCCCTCTCCTACGAGCAGTACTTC.

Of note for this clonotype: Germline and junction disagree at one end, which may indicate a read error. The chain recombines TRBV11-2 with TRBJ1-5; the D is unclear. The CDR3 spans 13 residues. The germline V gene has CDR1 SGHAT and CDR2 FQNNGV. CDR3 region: CASSYHSIQSQPF. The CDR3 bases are TGTGCCAGCAGCTATCATAGCATTCAGTCCCAGCCTTTT.

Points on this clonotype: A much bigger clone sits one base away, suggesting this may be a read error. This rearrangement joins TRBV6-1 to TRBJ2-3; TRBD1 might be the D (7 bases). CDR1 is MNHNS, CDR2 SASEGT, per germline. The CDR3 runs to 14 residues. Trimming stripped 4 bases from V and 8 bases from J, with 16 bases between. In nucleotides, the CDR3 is TGTGCCAGCAGTGGGATATCAGGGGGAGGTACGCAGTATTTT. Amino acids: CASSGISGGGTQYF.

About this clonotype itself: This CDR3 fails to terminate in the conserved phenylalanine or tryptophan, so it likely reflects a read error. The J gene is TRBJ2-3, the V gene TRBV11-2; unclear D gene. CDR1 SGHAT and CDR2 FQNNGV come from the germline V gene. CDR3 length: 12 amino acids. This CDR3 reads CPSSLNADTQYY. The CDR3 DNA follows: TGTCCCAGCAGCTTAAATGCAGATACGCAGTATTAT.

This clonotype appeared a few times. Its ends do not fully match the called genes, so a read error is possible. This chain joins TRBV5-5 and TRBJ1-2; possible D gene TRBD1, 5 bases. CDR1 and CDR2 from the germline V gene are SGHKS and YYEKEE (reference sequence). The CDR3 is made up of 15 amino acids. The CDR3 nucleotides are TGCGCCAGCACCCTGGGCAGGGCGTCTAACTATGACTACACCTTC. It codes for CASTLGRASNYDYTF.

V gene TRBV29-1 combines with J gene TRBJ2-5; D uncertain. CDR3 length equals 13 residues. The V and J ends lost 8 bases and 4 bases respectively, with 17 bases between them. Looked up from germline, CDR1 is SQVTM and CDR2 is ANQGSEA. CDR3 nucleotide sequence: TGCAGCATCCTGAGGAGAGTCACAGAGACCCAGTACTTC. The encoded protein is CSILRRVTETQYF.

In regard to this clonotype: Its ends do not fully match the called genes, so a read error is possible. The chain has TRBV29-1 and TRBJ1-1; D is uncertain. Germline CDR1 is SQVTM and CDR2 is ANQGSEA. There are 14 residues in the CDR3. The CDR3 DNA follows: TGCATCGTTGAAGGGAAAGCTGGGAACACTGAAGCTTTCTTT. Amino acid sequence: CIVEGKAGNTEAFF.

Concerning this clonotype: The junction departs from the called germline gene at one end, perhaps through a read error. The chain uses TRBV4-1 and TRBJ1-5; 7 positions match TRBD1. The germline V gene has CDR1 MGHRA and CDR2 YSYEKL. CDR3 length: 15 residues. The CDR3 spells CTSSQTGFVHQPQHF. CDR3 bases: TGCACCAGCAGCCAGACAGGGTTTGTTCATCAGCCCCAGCATTTT.

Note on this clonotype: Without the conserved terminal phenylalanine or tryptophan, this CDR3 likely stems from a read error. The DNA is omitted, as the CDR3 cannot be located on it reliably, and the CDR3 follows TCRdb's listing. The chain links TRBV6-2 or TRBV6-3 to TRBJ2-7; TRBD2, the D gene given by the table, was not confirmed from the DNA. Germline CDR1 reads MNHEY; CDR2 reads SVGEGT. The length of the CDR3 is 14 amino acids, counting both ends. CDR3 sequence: CASSYGGAAYEQCS.

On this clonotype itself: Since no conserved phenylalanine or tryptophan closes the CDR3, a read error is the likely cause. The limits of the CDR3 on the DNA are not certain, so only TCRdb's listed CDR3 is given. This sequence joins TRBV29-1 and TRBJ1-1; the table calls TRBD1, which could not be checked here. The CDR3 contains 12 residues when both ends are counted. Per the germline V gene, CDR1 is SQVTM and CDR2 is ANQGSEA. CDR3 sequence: CSVRVRDTEALV.

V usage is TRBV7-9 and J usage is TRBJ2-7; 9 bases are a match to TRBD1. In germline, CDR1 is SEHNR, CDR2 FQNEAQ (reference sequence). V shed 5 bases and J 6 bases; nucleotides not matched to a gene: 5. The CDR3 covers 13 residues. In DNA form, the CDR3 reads TGTGCCAGCAGCCGAGGACAGGGGAGCGAGCAGTACTTC. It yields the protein CASSRGQGSEQYF.

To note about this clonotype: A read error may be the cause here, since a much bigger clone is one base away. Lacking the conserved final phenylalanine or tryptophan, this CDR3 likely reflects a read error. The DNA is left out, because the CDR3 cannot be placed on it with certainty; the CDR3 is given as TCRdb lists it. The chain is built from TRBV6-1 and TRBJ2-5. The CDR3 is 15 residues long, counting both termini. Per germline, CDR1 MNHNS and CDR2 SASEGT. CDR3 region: CASSENRAFQETQHV.